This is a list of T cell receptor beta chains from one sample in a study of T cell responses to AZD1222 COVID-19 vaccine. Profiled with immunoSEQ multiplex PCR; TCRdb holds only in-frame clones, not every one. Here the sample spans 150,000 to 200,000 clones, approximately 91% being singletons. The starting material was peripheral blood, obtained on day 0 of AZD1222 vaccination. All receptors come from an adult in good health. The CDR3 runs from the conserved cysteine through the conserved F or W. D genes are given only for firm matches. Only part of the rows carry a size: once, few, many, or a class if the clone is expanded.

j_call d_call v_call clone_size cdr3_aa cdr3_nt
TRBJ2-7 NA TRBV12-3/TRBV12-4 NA CASSPDGRYEQYF TGTGCCAGCAGCCCAGATGGGCGCTACGAGCAGTACTTC
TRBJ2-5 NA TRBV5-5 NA CASSLYGDQETQYF TGTGCCAGCAGCTTGTACGGGGACCAAGAGACCCAGTACTTC
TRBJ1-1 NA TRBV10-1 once CATRWSFDTEAFF TGCGCCACCCGATGGTCCTTTGACACTGAAGCTTTCTTT
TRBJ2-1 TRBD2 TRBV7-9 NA CASSLGGLAGGRNEQFF TGTGCCAGCAGCTTAGGGGGACTAGCGGGAGGGCGGAATGAGCAGTTCTTC
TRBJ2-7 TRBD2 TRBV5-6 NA CASSLGTSSSYEQYF TGTGCCAGCAGCTTGGGGACTAGCTCTTCCTACGAGCAGTACTTC
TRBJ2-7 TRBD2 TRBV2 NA CARDPSGRHTLPTYEQYF TGTGCCAGGGACCCCAGCGGGAGGCACACCCTTCCAACCTACGAGCAGTACTTC
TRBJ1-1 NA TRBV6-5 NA CASSHHQMNTEAFF TGTGCCAGCAGTCACCATCAGATGAACACTGAAGCTTTCTTT
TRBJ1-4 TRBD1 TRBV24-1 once CATSDNQGEGEKLFF TGTGCCACCAGTGATAACCAGGGGGAAGGTGAAAAACTGTTTTTT
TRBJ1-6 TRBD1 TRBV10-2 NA CASSTGSYSPLHF TGCGCCAGCTCGACAGGGTCCTACTCACCCCTCCACTTT
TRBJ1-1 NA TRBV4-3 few CASSQVLWAEAFF TGCGCCAGCAGCCAAGTTTTATGGGCCGAAGCTTTCTTT
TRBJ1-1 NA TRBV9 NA CASSLDGQIMNTEAFF TGTGCCAGCAGCCTCGATGGGCAGATCATGAACACTGAAGCTTTCTTT
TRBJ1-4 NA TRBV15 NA CATSSTRQAEKLFF TGTGCCACCAGCTCCACAAGACAGGCTGAAAAACTGTTTTTT
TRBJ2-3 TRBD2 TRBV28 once CASRGPSGSSNTQYF TGTGCCAGCAGGGGACCTAGCGGGAGTAGTAATACGCAGTATTTT
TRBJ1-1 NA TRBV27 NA CASYTRGVASATEAFF TGTGCCAGCTATACTCGGGGGGTCGCCTCGGCCACTGAAGCTTTCTTT
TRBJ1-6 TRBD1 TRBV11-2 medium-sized CASSYAGTGGTAGSPLHF TGTGCCAGCAGCTACGCCGGGACAGGGGGCACGGCGGGATCACCCCTCCACTTT
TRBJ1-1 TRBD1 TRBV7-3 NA CASSAYRGQNTEAFF TGTGCCAGCAGCGCATACAGGGGGCAGAACACTGAAGCTTTCTTT
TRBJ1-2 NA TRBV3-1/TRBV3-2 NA CASSQDSRWTDYGYTF TGTGCCAGCAGCCAAGATTCCCGGTGGACAGACTATGGCTACACCTTC